This T cell receptor (beta chain) stems from a study of blood T cell repertoires in COVID-19. Germline lookup yields CDR1 LNHDA and CDR2 SQIVND (reference sequence). The CDR3 has 15 amino acids. V lost 4 bases and J lost 6; bases outside the gene matches: 3. The table came from immunoSEQ multiplex PCR; TCRdb's copy has only in-frame clones and leaves some out. There are 300,000 or so clones in the sample; 87% occur only once, and roughly 0.94% lies in the top ten. The chain links TRBV19 to TRBJ1-6; 10 nucleotides line up with TRBD1. Specimen: PBMCs or T cells enriched from blood (not recorded which). This receptor was obtained from a woman under 40 who had recovered from COVID-19. CDR3 loop: CASSRGQGSNSPLHF. CDR3 coding DNA: TGTGCCAGTAGTAGGGGACAGGGGAGTAATTCACCCCTCCACTTT.